This T cell receptor (beta chain) was sequenced for a study of blood T cell repertoires in COVID-19. Whole-study context: The United States, Italy and Spain provided the acute and convalescent COVID-19 samples. PBMCs, B-cell-depleted T cells, or T cells provided the cDNA or gDNA that made up the material.

In the original analysis: From reference gene primer amplification, estimates of nucleated cell counts were derived. Clones were sequenced by immunoSEQ multiplex PCR, and TCRdb holds only the in-frame ones, with some missing. The D gene and trimming were derived from the DNA, and the V and J assignments and clone size from that table. The table includes around 230,000 clones, roughly 83% detected once. The sample was peripheral blood. This sequence originates from a woman in her seventies with active or convalescent COVID-19.

The DNA for the CDR3 is TGTGCCAGCAGCTTATGGGCAGGCGACGAGCAGTACTTC. It encodes CASSLWAGDEQYF. This chain joins TRBV5-4 and TRBJ2-7; D gene uncertain. Per germline, CDR1 SGHNT and CDR2 YYREEE (reference sequence). Trimming cost V 2 bases and J 5 bases, with 11 bases left between them. The CDR3 has 13 residues.